What follows describes a single TCR beta chain. This table comes from immunoSEQ multiplex PCR, and its TCRdb copy is limited to in-frame clones, with some not included. The sample lists approximately 70,000 clones; roughly 98% were seen once. Germline V CDR1 and CDR2: SGHRS, YFSETQ. The CDR3 extends over 16 amino acids. With V trimmed by 4 bases and J by 0 bases, 4 bases remained unmatched. The data were obtained in a study of technical replicates of blood from a handful of donors. The genes are TRBV5-1 and TRBJ1-5; the match to TRBD1 covers 10 bases. Sequencing used T cells isolated from PBMCs. This clonotype originated in a human donor in good health. The CDR3 region has the DNA TGCGCCAGCAGCCAAGGGACAGGGGATAGCAATCAGCCCCAGCATTTT. Translated: CASSQGTGDSNQPQHF.